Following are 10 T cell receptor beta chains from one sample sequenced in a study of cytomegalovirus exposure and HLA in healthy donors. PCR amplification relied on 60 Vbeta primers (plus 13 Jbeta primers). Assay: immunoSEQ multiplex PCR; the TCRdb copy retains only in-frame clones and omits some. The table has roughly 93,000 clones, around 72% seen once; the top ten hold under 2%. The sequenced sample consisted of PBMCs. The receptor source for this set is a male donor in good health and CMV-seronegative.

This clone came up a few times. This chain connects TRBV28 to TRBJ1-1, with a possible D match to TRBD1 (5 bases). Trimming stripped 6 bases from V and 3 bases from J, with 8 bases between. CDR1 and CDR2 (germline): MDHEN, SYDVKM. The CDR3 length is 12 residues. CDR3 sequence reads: CASRLTDTEAFF. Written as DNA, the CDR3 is TGTGCCAGCAGGTTGACAGACACTGAAGCTTTCTTT.

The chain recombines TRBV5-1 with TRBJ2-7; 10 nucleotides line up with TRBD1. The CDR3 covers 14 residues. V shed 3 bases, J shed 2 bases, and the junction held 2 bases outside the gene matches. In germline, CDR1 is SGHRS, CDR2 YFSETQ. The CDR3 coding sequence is TGCGCCAGCAGCTCTGGGACAGGGGCCTACGAGCAGTACTTC. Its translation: CASSSGTGAYEQYF.

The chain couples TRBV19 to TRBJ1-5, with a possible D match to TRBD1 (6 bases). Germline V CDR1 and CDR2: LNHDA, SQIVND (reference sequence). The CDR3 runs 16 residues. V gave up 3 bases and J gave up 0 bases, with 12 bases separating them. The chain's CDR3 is CASSILDSYSNQPQHF. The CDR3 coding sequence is TGTGCCAGTAGTATTCTGGACAGCTATAGCAATCAGCCCCAGCATTTT.

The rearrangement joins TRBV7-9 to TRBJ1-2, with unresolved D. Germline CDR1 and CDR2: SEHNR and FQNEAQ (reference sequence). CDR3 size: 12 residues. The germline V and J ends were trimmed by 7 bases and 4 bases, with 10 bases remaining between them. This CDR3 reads CASTAEGYGYTF. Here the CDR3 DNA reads TGTGCCAGCACCGCAGAGGGCTATGGCTACACCTTC. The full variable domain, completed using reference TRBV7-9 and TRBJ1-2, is DTGVSQNPRHKITKRGQNVTFRCDPISEHNRLYWYRQTLGQGPEFLTYFQNEAQLEKSRLLSDRFSAERPKGSFSTLEIQRTEQGDSAMYLCASTAEGYGYTFGSGTRLTVV.

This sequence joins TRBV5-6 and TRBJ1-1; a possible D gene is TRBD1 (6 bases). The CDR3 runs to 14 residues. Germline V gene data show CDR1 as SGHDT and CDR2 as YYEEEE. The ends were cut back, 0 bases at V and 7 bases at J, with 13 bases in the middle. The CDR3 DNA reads TGTGCCAGCAGCTTGGTTACAGGGCGTAATGAAGCTTTCTTT. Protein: CASSLVTGRNEAFF.

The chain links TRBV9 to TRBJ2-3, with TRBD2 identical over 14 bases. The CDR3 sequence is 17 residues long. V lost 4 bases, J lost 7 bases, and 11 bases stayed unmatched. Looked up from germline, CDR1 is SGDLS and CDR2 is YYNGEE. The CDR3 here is CASSPGTSGGITYTQYF. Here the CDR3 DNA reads TGTGCCAGCAGCCCTGGGACTAGCGGGGGTATAACTTATACGCAGTATTTT.

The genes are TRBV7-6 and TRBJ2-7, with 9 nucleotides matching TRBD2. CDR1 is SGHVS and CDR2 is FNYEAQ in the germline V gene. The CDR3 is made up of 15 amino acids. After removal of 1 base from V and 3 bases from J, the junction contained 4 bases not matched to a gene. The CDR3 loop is CASSLGSSGDYEQYF. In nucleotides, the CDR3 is TGTGCCAGCAGCTTAGGTTCTAGCGGGGACTACGAGCAGTACTTC.

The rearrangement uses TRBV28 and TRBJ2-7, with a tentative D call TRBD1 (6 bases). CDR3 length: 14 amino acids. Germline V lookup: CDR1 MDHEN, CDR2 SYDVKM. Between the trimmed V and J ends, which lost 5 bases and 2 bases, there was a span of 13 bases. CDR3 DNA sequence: TGTGCCAGCAGTCCACAGGGTTGGGCCTACGAGCAGTACTTC. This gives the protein CASSPQGWAYEQYF.

CDR3 sequence reads: CASSLGTGLDVLTF. The CDR3 DNA follows: TGTGCCAGCAGCCTCGGGACTGGGTTAGACGTCCTGACTTTC. The rearrangement links TRBV9 to TRBJ2-6; tentatively, D is TRBD2 (6 bases). CDR1 is SGDLS, CDR2 YYNGEE, per germline. The CDR3 length is 14 residues. Trimming took 4 bases from V and 11 from J, leaving 16 bases between them.

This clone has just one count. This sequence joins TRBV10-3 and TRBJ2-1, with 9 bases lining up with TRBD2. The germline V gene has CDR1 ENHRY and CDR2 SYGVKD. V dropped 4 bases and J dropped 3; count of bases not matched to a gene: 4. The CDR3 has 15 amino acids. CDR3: CAISGTSVSYNEQFF. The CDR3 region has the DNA TGTGCCATCAGTGGGACTAGCGTCAGCTACAATGAGCAGTTCTTC.